A single sample is the source of the 17 T cell receptor beta chains below, sequenced in a study of chemoradiotherapy in HPV16-positive cancers. Data came from immunoSEQ multiplex PCR; TCRdb stores just in-frame clones and leaves some out. The sample lists around 6,600 clones, approximately 84% seen once, with about 7.6% in the top ten. This specimen consisted of tumor tissue, obtained from a patient who underwent chemoradiotherapy. All receptors come from a human donor with HPV-associated anogenital cancer.

The gene calls are TRBV6-5 and TRBJ1-2, with 7 bases lining up with TRBD1. The CDR3 length is 14 residues. V trimming: 6 bases; J trimming: 8 bases; junction bases outside the gene matches: 12. Per germline, CDR1 MNHEY and CDR2 SVGAGI. CDR3 nucleotides: TGTGCCAGCAGGGGGACAGCGACCTATCTGGGCTACACCTTC. Protein: CASRGTATYLGYTF.

This clone was counted between two and nine times. Other nucleotide sequences from this sample produce the same CDR3. The rearrangement uses TRBV7-9 and TRBJ2-1; 7 nucleotides line up with TRBD2. V shed 3 bases, J shed 4 bases, and the junction held 6 bases outside the gene matches. Germline V lookup: CDR1 SEHNR, CDR2 FQNEAQ (reference sequence). The CDR3 has 15 residues. The CDR3 loop is CASSFVRGGYNEQFF. The CDR3 DNA is TGTGCCAGCAGCTTTGTTCGGGGAGGGTACAATGAGCAGTTCTTC.

The rearrangement joins TRBV11-3 to TRBJ2-2, with D perhaps given as TRBD1 or TRBD2 (5 bases each). The germline gives CDR1 SGHNT, CDR2 YENEEA. This CDR3 region has 15 residues. V lost 2 bases and J 7 bases, leaving 14 bases between the germline ends. The CDR3 DNA reads TGTGCCAGCAGCTTACTCCGGGTGGGGGACGGGGAGCTGTTTTTT. As protein: CASSLLRVGDGELFF.

The DNA for the CDR3 is TGTGCCAGCAGCTTATACGGGAATCAGCCCCAGCATTTT. Its protein product is CASSLYGNQPQHF. The chain links TRBV11-1 to TRBJ1-5; D is unclear. Trimming cost V 2 bases and J 4 bases, with 6 bases left between them. The germline CDR1 and CDR2 sequences are SGHAT and FQDESV (reference sequence). This CDR3 has 13 amino acids.

The V gene is TRBV14, the J gene TRBJ1-3, with unresolved D. V was trimmed by 4 bases and J by 0 bases, leaving 13 bases between them. The CDR3 consists of 16 residues. The germline V gene encodes CDR1 SGHDN and CDR2 FVKESK. CDR3 region: CASSPSLIASGNTIYF. Here the CDR3 DNA reads TGTGCCAGCAGCCCTTCCCTCATTGCCTCTGGAAACACCATATATTTT.

As regards this clone: Compared with germline, one end of the junction differs, possibly owing to a read error. This chain connects TRBV27 to TRBJ2-7, with D possibly being TRBD1 or TRBD2 (7 bases each). The germline CDR1 and CDR2 sequences are MNHEY and SMNVEV (reference sequence). The CDR3 contains 15 residues. In DNA form, the CDR3 reads TGTGCCAGCAGTCTATCAGGGGGGGGGCACTACGAGCAGTACTTC. Encoded protein: CASSLSGGGHYEQYF.

The rearrangement uses TRBV7-9 and TRBJ1-4; 9 nucleotides line up with TRBD1. Germline values: CDR1 SEHNR, CDR2 FQNEAQ (reference sequence). The CDR3 totals 17 residues. J gave up 2 bases and V 3 bases, and 7 bases lay outside the gene matches. Here the CDR3 reads CASSFGGQGITNEKLFF. The CDR3 bases are TGTGCCAGCAGCTTTGGAGGACAGGGGATCACTAATGAAAAACTGTTTTTT.

This clone was observed a handful of times. The chain joins TRBV18 to TRBJ1-6; no definite D call. Trimming took 2 bases from V and 7 from J, leaving 15 bases between them. Germline V gene sequence: CDR1 KGHSH, CDR2 LQKENI. This CDR3 comprises 16 residues. DNA of the CDR3: TGTGCCAGCTCACCAGGAAAGGAAGCGGGGAATTCACCCCTCCACTTT. This gives the protein CASSPGKEAGNSPLHF.

This clone has a single count. The chain combines TRBV30 with TRBJ2-7; D perhaps matches TRBD1 (7 bases). V dropped 6 bases and J dropped 6 bases, with 18 bases sitting between them. CDR3 length: 13 residues. Germline CDR1 and CDR2: GTSNPN and SVGIG (reference sequence). CDR3 sequence reads: CACPGSRGVEQYF. The CDR3 nucleotides read TGTGCCTGCCCGGGCTCCAGGGGGGTCGAGCAGTACTTC.

The chain links TRBV9 to TRBJ2-5, with D perhaps matching TRBD1 or TRBD2 (6 bases each). CDR1 and CDR2 (germline): SGDLS, YYNGEE. CDR3 size: 15 residues. Deletions cut 6 bases from V and 1 base from J, with 16 bases between. The CDR3 coding sequence is TGTGCCAGCACCCCACGAGGAGGGGGCCAAGAGACCCAGTACTTC. Encoded protein: CASTPRGGGQETQYF.

V and J are TRBV6-6 and TRBJ2-7, with a possible D match to TRBD1 (6 bases). Germline V lookup: CDR1 MNHNY, CDR2 SVGAGI (reference sequence). The CDR3 is 14 amino acids. Trimming removed 5 bases at V and 3 bases at J, with 14 bases between. CDR3 protein: CASSTGTSFYEQYF. In DNA, the CDR3 is TGTGCCAGCAGTACCGGGACATCATTCTACGAGCAGTACTTC.

The chain joins TRBV5-1 to TRBJ2-2, with no clear D. CDR3 length: 13 amino acids. The V end was cut by 4 bases, the J end by 5 bases, with 9 bases between. The germline CDR1 and CDR2 sequences are SGHRS and YFSETQ. CDR3 residues: CASSMTWTGELFF. DNA of the CDR3: TGCGCCAGCAGCATGACGTGGACCGGGGAGCTGTTTTTT.

The V gene is TRBV5-5, the J gene TRBJ1-2; D uncertain. CDR3 length equals 14 residues. Germline loops: CDR1 SGHKS, CDR2 YYEKEE (reference sequence). Trimming removed 3 bases at V and 8 bases at J, with 17 bases between. As DNA, the CDR3 is TGTGCCAGCAGCTCCCTTCCGCGGTTTGAGGGCTACACCTTC. This translates into CASSSLPRFEGYTF.

The chain uses TRBV27 and TRBJ2-7, with 12 bases that match TRBD1. CDR3 size: 13 residues. J lost 6 bases, V lost 10 bases, and 7 bases had no gene match. Germline CDR1 is MNHEY and CDR2 is SMNVEV (reference sequence). CDR3 nucleotide sequence: TGTGCCACCTCCGGGACAGGGGGCGGCGAGCAGTACTTC. Amino acid sequence: CATSGTGGGEQYF.

Of note for this clone: One end of the junction varies from germline; a read error may be responsible. The rearrangement joins TRBV5-3 to TRBJ1-6; D uncertain. TRBV5-3 falls under the ORF class, with uncertain function. CDR3 length: 15 amino acids. The CDR3 DNA sequence: TGTGCCAGCAGCTTGGCTGTAGGTACCAGTTCACCCCTCCACTTT. Translated, it gives CASSLAVGTSSPLHF.

The rearrangement links TRBV19 to TRBJ1-1, with TRBD1 matching 10 bases. Losses at the gene ends were 5 bases for V and 4 bases for J; bases not matched to a gene: 10. Germline CDR1 reads LNHDA; CDR2 reads SQIVND (reference sequence). This CDR3 has 16 amino acids. The CDR3 DNA reads as TGTGCCAGTAGTTCCCGACAGGGGGCGGCGAGCACTGAAGCTTTCTTT. It specifies CASSSRQGAASTEAFF.

The chain couples TRBV27 to TRBJ2-2, with D possibly matching TRBD2 (7 bases). V shed 4 bases and J shed 4 bases, with 16 bases lying between them. CDR3 length equals 16 residues. The germline V gene encodes CDR1 MNHEY and CDR2 SMNVEV (reference sequence). The CDR3 DNA reads as TGTGCCAGCAGTTCAGGGCTAGGGGGGGGCACCGGGGAGCTGTTTTTT. Translated, it gives CASSSGLGGGTGELFF.